A single sample gave rise to the 24 T cell receptor beta chains below, sequenced in a study of cytotoxic CD8 clonotypes in ibrutinib-treated CLL. Clones were read by immunoSEQ multiplex PCR, and TCRdb kept only the in-frame ones, dropping some. The repertoire holds a few thousand clones, approximately 80% seen once, with over 20% in the top ten. The sequencing here drew on PBMCs, taken before ibrutinib treatment. All receptors derive from a human donor with chronic lymphocytic leukemia.

The rearrangement links TRBV11-2 to TRBJ2-7; 10 bases are shared with TRBD1. CDR1 SGHAT and CDR2 FQNNGV come from the germline V gene. J was trimmed by 0 bases and V by 5 bases; bases with no gene match: 4. This CDR3 is 15 amino acids long. The CDR3 loop is CASSPGTGDSYEQYF. The CDR3 DNA reads as TGTGCCAGCAGCCCCGGGACAGGGGACTCCTACGAGCAGTACTTC.

J is TRBJ2-5 and V is TRBV21-1. TRBV21-1 is a pseudogene locus. The CDR3 runs 16 residues. CDR3 region: CASSNLREGQLGTQYF. The CDR3 nucleotides are TGTGCCAGCAGCAACCTAAGGGAGGGACAGCTAGGGACCCAGTACTTC.

This clone has just one count. The V gene is TRBV28, the J gene TRBJ2-2; D remains ambiguous. The CDR3 length is 14 residues. Germline CDR1 reads MDHEN; CDR2 reads SYDVKM. Deletions cut 5 bases from V and 0 bases from J, with 7 bases between. DNA for the CDR3: TGTGCCAGCAGTGGGCGGACGAACACCGGGGAGCTGTTTTTT. This gives the protein CASSGRTNTGELFF.

The chain combines TRBV28 with TRBJ2-7; D may be TRBD2 (5 bases). The ends were cut back, 4 bases at V and 4 bases at J, with 14 bases in the middle. Germline lookup yields CDR1 MDHEN and CDR2 SYDVKM. The CDR3 is 14 amino acids. In DNA, the CDR3 is TGTGCCAGCAGTTCCCGGACTTCGGCTTACGAGCAGTACTTC. It translates to CASSSRTSAYEQYF.

The genes are TRBV19 and TRBJ1-3, with D unclear. V lost 3 bases and J 2 bases, leaving 8 bases between the germline ends. The germline CDR1 and CDR2 sequences are LNHDA and SQIVND (reference sequence). This CDR3 region has 14 residues. CDR3 sequence: CASSILTAGNTIYF. CDR3 nucleotide sequence: TGTGCCAGTAGTATCCTTACAGCTGGAAACACCATATATTTT.

The J gene is TRBJ1-3, the V gene TRBV5-1, with D possibly TRBD1 on 5 matching bases. Germline loops: CDR1 SGHRS, CDR2 YFSETQ. There are 15 residues in the CDR3. V was clipped by 7 bases and J by 3 bases, with 17 bases between them. The CDR3 DNA sequence: TGCGCCAGCTCCCCCGGGGGGGTAAATGGAAACACCATATATTTT. Amino acid sequence: CASSPGGVNGNTIYF.

The rearrangement joins TRBV7-2 to TRBJ2-1, with 9 nucleotides matching TRBD2. The germline gives CDR1 SGHTA, CDR2 FQGNSA. This CDR3 has 16 amino acids. J gave up 9 bases and V 3 bases, and 12 bases lay outside the gene matches. The CDR3 DNA follows: TGTGCCAGCAGCTTTTTTGGCGGGAGGGCGGCGAGTGAGCAGTTCTTC. This translates into CASSFFGGRAASEQFF. The entire variable domain, with the rest obtained from reference TRBV7-2 and TRBJ2-1, is as follows: GAGVSQSPSNKVTEKGKDVELRCDPISGHTALYWYRQSLGQGLEFLIYFQGNSAPDKSGLPSDRFSAERTGGSVSTLTIQRTQQEDSAVYLCASSFFGGRAASEQFFGPGTRLTVL.

The V and J genes are TRBV7-8 and TRBJ1-5; 7 positions agree with TRBD1. J lost 4 bases, V lost 1 base, and 10 bases had no gene match. Germline V gene sequence: CDR1 SGHVS, CDR2 FQNEAQ. This CDR3 contains 17 residues. The CDR3 DNA is TGTGCCAGCAGCTTAGATGGATCGGCAGGGGGAAATCAGCCCCAGCATTTT. As protein: CASSLDGSAGGNQPQHF. Combining the CDR3 with reference TRBV7-8 and TRBJ1-5 gives the whole variable domain GAGVSQSPRYKVAKRGQDVALRCDPISGHVSLFWYQQALGQGPEFLTYFQNEAQLDKSGLPSDRFFAERPEGSVSTLKIQRTQQEDSAVYLCASSLDGSAGGNQPQHFGDGTRLSIL.

This clone was seen only once. The chain is built from TRBV2 and TRBJ2-1; 9 bases are a match to TRBD2. Per germline, CDR1 SNHLY and CDR2 FYNNEI. This CDR3 spans 18 amino acids. V was clipped by 7 bases and J by 2 bases; unmatched bases: 15. Written as DNA, the CDR3 is TGTGCCAGCACCAGGGCTAGCGGGGAACCATCGACCTACAATGAGCAGTTCTTC. It specifies CASTRASGEPSTYNEQFF.

The rearrangement joins TRBV7-8 to TRBJ1-1; D perhaps matches TRBD1 (5 bases). Germline CDR1 reads SGHVS; CDR2 reads FQNEAQ. Trimming shortened V by 8 bases and J by 7 bases, and 17 bases separated the two germline ends. CDR3 length equals 13 residues. The DNA of the CDR3 is TGTGCCAGCTCACCACCCGCCAGGGTTGAAGCTTTCTTT. Amino acids: CASSPPARVEAFF.

The chain joins TRBV13 to TRBJ2-3; 8 bases map to TRBD2. CDR3 size: 19 residues. V shed 7 bases and J 4 bases; nucleotides not matched to a gene: 22. Per germline, CDR1 PRHDT and CDR2 FYEKMQ (reference sequence). The CDR3 region has the DNA TGTGCCAGCACGGGACTAGATCGGAGAAAGGGTGGTATTGCAGATACGCAGTATTTT. Translating it yields CASTGLDRRKGGIADTQYF. Filled out from reference TRBV13 and TRBJ2-3, the complete variable domain reads AAGVIQSPRHLIKEKRETATLKCYPIPRHDTVYWYQQGPGQDPQFLISFYEKMQSDKGSIPDRFSAQQFSDYHSELNMSSLELGDSALYFCASTGLDRRKGGIADTQYFGPGTRLTVL.

This clone was seen more than once but under ten times. V and J are TRBV2 and TRBJ1-5; no clear D gene. The CDR3 consists of 10 residues. Trimming pared 8 bases from V and 5 bases from J, leaving 4 bases between. The germline V gene encodes CDR1 SNHLY and CDR2 FYNNEI. The CDR3 DNA sequence: TGTGCCAGCGGGGATCAGCCCCAGCATTTT. Protein sequence: CASGDQPQHF. Complete variable domain (other parts from reference TRBV2 and TRBJ1-5): EPEVTQTPSHQVTQMGQEVILRCVPISNHLYFYWYRQILGQKVEFLVSFYNNEISEKSEIFDDQFSVERPDGSNFTLKIRSTKLEDSAMYFCASGDQPQHFGDGTRLSIL.

The chain employs TRBV6-5 and TRBJ2-7, with D maybe TRBD1 (5 bases). V lost 6 bases and J 3 bases, leaving 15 bases between the germline ends. The CDR3 contains 14 residues. CDR1 MNHEY and CDR2 SVGAGI come from the germline V gene. The CDR3 nucleotides read TGTGCCAGCAGCCGAGACAGTTCGCGCTACGAGCAGTACTTC. Its translation: CASSRDSSRYEQYF.

The chain uses TRBV5-4 and TRBJ2-2; D could derive from TRBD1 or TRBD2 (6 bases each). CDR3 length: 16 residues. The V end was cut by 0 bases, the J end by 2 bases, with 11 bases between. Germline V gives CDR1 SGHNT, CDR2 YYREEE (reference sequence). CDR3 coding DNA: TGTGCCAGCAGCTTGGGAGGGGGGACCAACACCGGGGAGCTGTTTTTT. This encodes CASSLGGGTNTGELFF.

In nucleotides, the CDR3 is TGTGCCTGGGTCGGCTTGGACAGGTCCTACGAGCAGTACTTC. Its protein is CAWVGLDRSYEQYF. This sequence joins TRBV30 and TRBJ2-7; TRBD1 aligns across 7 bases. Looked up from germline, CDR1 is GTSNPN and CDR2 is SVGIG (reference sequence). This CDR3 has 14 amino acids. The junction had 8 bases not matched to a gene; V was cut back by 5 bases and J by 1 base. The whole variable domain, filled in from reference TRBV30 and TRBJ2-7, reads SQTIHQWPATLVQPVGSPLSLECTVEGTSNPNLYWYRQAAGRGLQLLFYSVGIGQISSEVPQNLSASRPQDRQFILSSKKLLLSDSGFYLCAWVGLDRSYEQYFGPGTRLTVT.

The chain is built from TRBV27 and TRBJ2-3; D gene unclear. Deletions cut 5 bases from V and 3 bases from J, with 6 bases between. CDR3 length: 12 residues. Per germline, CDR1 MNHEY and CDR2 SMNVEV (reference sequence). For the CDR3, the DNA is TGTGCCAGCAGTACCCTGACAGATACGCAGTATTTT. Protein sequence: CASSTLTDTQYF.

The chain has TRBV2 and TRBJ2-1; 14 positions agree with TRBD2. Per germline, CDR1 SNHLY and CDR2 FYNNEI. The ends lost 6 bases at V and 10 bases at J; junction bases unmatched: 8. The CDR3 is 15 residues long. The DNA of the CDR3 is TGTGCCAGCAGATCCGGGACTAGCGGGAGCAGGGAGCAGTTCTTC. This translates into CASRSGTSGSREQFF.

This clone was observed a few times. The chain recombines TRBV28 with TRBJ1-5; tentatively, D is TRBD1 (5 bases). Germline assignment: CDR1 MDHEN and CDR2 SYDVKM. Trimming removed 5 bases from V and 7 bases from J, with 18 bases in between. This CDR3 is built from 15 residues. CDR3 region: CASSPRQGGFQPQHF. The CDR3 region has the DNA TGTGCCAGCAGTCCCAGGCAGGGCGGATTCCAGCCCCAGCATTTT.

This chain connects TRBV7-9 to TRBJ2-1, with 13 nucleotides matching TRBD2. J gave up 6 bases and V 7 bases, and 9 bases lay outside the gene matches. In germline, CDR1 is SEHNR, CDR2 FQNEAQ (reference sequence). The CDR3 contains 16 residues. The DNA of the CDR3 is TGTGCCAGCACCCAGCCGACTAGCGGGAGGAGCAATGAGCAGTTCTTC. This sequence encodes CASTQPTSGRSNEQFF.

The genes are TRBV6-1 and TRBJ1-2, with 8 positions matching TRBD1. Losses at the gene ends were 6 bases for V and 5 bases for J; bases not matched to a gene: 8. This CDR3 has 14 amino acids. The germline gives CDR1 MNHNS, CDR2 SASEGT. CDR3 nucleotide sequence: TGTGCCAGCAGGGAACCCGACAGGGGATATGGCTACACCTTC. Amino acid sequence: CASREPDRGYGYTF.

V gene TRBV4-1 combines with J gene TRBJ2-5; TRBD2 agrees at 12 bases. The CDR3 loop spans 17 amino acids. The germline V gene encodes CDR1 MGHRA and CDR2 YSYEKL. V dropped 1 base and J dropped 2; count of bases not matched to a gene: 5. For the CDR3, the DNA is TGCGCCAGCAGCCAAGGGGCTAGCGGGAGGGCTCAAGAGACCCAGTACTTC. Protein: CASSQGASGRAQETQYF.

The chain combines TRBV6-4 with TRBJ1-2; D gene unclear. With 0 bases removed from V and 5 bases from J, the gap between germline ends came to 10 bases. Per germline, CDR1 MRHNA and CDR2 SNTAGT. The CDR3 length is 14 residues. CDR3 in DNA: TGTGCCAGCAGTGACTCGAAGGGTTCTTATGGCTACACCTTC. Amino acids: CASSDSKGSYGYTF.

This chain connects TRBV29-1 to TRBJ2-1, with 8 bases fitting TRBD1. The CDR3 length is 16 residues. With 3 bases clipped from V and 6 bases from J, the junction kept 13 bases outside the gene matches. CDR1 is SQVTM and CDR2 is ANQGSEA in the germline V gene. CDR3 nucleotide sequence: TGCAGCGTTGAGACGAAGGGGCGACAGGGGATCAATGAGCAGTTCTTC. Encoded protein: CSVETKGRQGINEQFF.

The rearrangement links TRBV10-3 to TRBJ2-5; no definite D call. Trimming removed 0 bases at V and 7 bases at J, with 15 bases between. This CDR3 has 15 amino acids. The germline V gene has CDR1 ENHRY and CDR2 SYGVKD. The CDR3 bases are TGTGCCATCAGTGAGTCGAGTCAGGCTGAAGGGACCCAGTACTTC. This translates into CAISESSQAEGTQYF.